This T cell receptor (beta chain) emerged from a study of blood T cell repertoires in COVID-19. Overall study context: The origin of the acute and convalescent COVID-19 samples was the United States, Italy and Spain. PBMCs, B-cell-depleted T cells, or T cells provided the cDNA or gDNA that made up the material.

The CDR3 has 15 residues. Germline V gene lookup returns CDR1 LNHNV and CDR2 YYDKDF (reference sequence). V was clipped by 5 bases and J by 3 bases; unmatched bases: 5. Participant age was roughly 18 to 95 years, and participants resided in approximately 25 US areas. Participant-reported clinical history was the basis for cohort assignment. Sequencing used immunoSEQ multiplex PCR; TCRdb keeps in-frame clones, though not all of them. Of roughly 250,000 clones listed, roughly 93% are singletons. This TCR derives from a woman aged 40 to 50 with acute COVID-19. The rearrangement uses TRBV15 and TRBJ2-3; TRBD1 aligns across 10 bases. Sequenced input: PBMCs or T cells enriched from blood (not recorded which). The CDR3 region is CATSQRQGATDTQYF. CDR3 nucleotides: TGTGCCACCAGCCAGCGACAGGGGGCGACAGATACGCAGTATTTT. The full variable domain, in which reference TRBV15 and TRBJ2-3 provide the parts outside the CDR3, is DAMVIQNPRYQVTQFGKPVTLSCSQTLNHNVMYWYQQKSSQAPKLLFHYYDKDFNNEADTPDNFQSRRPNTSFCFLDIRSPGLGDTAMYLCATSQRQGATDTQYFGPGTRLTVL.